Listed here are 13 T cell receptor beta chains from one sample, sequenced in a study of blood T cell repertoires in COVID-19. Clones were read by immunoSEQ multiplex PCR, and TCRdb kept only the in-frame ones, dropping some. The repertoire includes about 250,000 clones, 86% of them detected once, and less than 20% sits in the top ten. The sample was PBMCs or T cells enriched from blood (not recorded which). Source of these receptors: a man aged 18 to 29 who had recovered from COVID-19.

The V call is TRBV21-1, the J call TRBJ2-7; the D call in the table, TRBD1, was not verified against the DNA. TRBV21-1 is tagged as a pseudogene. This CDR3 contains 13 residues. The CDR3 here is CASNPQVAYEQYF. The CDR3, as DNA: TGTGCCAGCAACCCGCAGGTAGCCTACGAGCAGTACTTC.

The rearrangement joins TRBV11-3 to TRBJ2-3, with TRBD2 identical over 15 bases. CDR1 is SGHNT and CDR2 is YENEEA in the germline V gene. This CDR3 spans 13 amino acids. V lost 5 bases and J lost 10; bases outside the gene matches: 1. The CDR3 reads CASSRTSGGAQYF. The CDR3 DNA is TGTGCCAGCAGCCGGACTAGCGGGGGGGCGCAGTATTTT. Supplemented by reference TRBV11-3 and TRBJ2-3, the full variable domain reads EAGVVQSPRYKIIEKKQPVAFWCNPISGHNTLYWYLQNLGQGPELLIRYENEEAVDDSQLPKDRFSAERLKGVDSTLKIQPAELGDSAVYLCASSRTSGGAQYFGPGTRLTVL.

The chain links TRBV5-1 to TRBJ1-4; TRBD1 matches 8 bases. V lost 1 base and J lost 6; bases outside the gene matches: 5. The CDR3 covers 15 residues. Looked up from germline, CDR1 is SGHRS and CDR2 is YFSETQ. The CDR3 sequence: CASSLLGQEYEKLFF. CDR3 in DNA: TGCGCCAGCAGCTTGTTGGGACAGGAATATGAAAAACTGTTTTTT.

This rearrangement joins TRBV6-5 to TRBJ2-7, with a weak D call TRBD2 (5 bases). Per the germline V gene, CDR1 is MNHEY and CDR2 is SVGAGI. CDR3 size: 16 residues. Trimming stripped 0 bases from V and 0 bases from J, with 12 bases between. CDR3 sequence: CASSYSGGSTSYEQYF. CDR3 sequence (DNA): TGTGCCAGCAGTTACTCGGGCGGGTCAACCTCCTACGAGCAGTACTTC.

This chain uses TRBV5-1 with TRBJ1-6; TRBD1 aligns across 8 bases. CDR1 is SGHRS, CDR2 YFSETQ, per germline. The CDR3 covers 18 residues. After removal of 0 bases from V and 5 bases from J, the junction contained 10 bases not matched to a gene. The CDR3 sequence: CASSLAGTGGGDNSPLHF. As DNA, the CDR3 is TGCGCCAGCAGCTTGGCCGGTACAGGGGGAGGGGATAATTCACCCCTCCACTTT.

The chain recombines TRBV5-1 with TRBJ1-1, with TRBD1 matching 9 bases. J lost 4 bases, V lost 0 bases, and 7 bases had no gene match. The CDR3 length is 16 residues. In germline, CDR1 is SGHRS, CDR2 YFSETQ. The CDR3 sequence: CASSLAGTGLSTEAFF. DNA for the CDR3: TGCGCCAGCAGCTTGGCCGGGACAGGGTTGTCCACTGAAGCTTTCTTT. Complete variable domain (other parts from reference TRBV5-1 and TRBJ1-1): KAGVTQTPRYLIKTRGQQVTLSCSPISGHRSVSWYQQTPGQGLQFLFEYFSETQRNKGNFPGRFSGRQFSNSRSEMNVSTLELGDSALYLCASSLAGTGLSTEAFFGQGTRLTVV.

V gene TRBV2 combines with J gene TRBJ1-4; D is perhaps TRBD1 (5 bases). The germline gives CDR1 SNHLY, CDR2 FYNNEI. CDR3 length equals 15 residues. Trimming removed 5 bases from V and 3 bases from J, with 13 bases in between. The DNA of the CDR3 is TGTGCCAGCAGTATCCCCGGGGGGGCTAATGAAAAACTGTTTTTT. This translates into CASSIPGGANEKLFF.

The V call is TRBV12-3 or TRBV12-4, the J call TRBJ1-1, with D perhaps matching TRBD1 (6 bases). The germline V and J ends were trimmed by 6 bases and 5 bases, with 13 bases remaining between them. The CDR3 is made up of 13 amino acids. For the CDR3, the DNA is TGTGCCAGCAGCCGAGAGGGGGTAACTGAAGCTTTCTTT. This encodes CASSREGVTEAFF.

Only one count was recorded for this clone. No DNA is shown, since the ends of the CDR3 on it are uncertain; the CDR3 is the one TCRdb lists. J is TRBJ2-1 and V is TRBV21-1; TRBD1 is the table's D call, not checked against the DNA. TRBV21-1 is a pseudogene segment. The CDR3 is 16 amino acids long, termini counted. CDR3 region: CASSKVGQGSYNEQFF.

In regard to this clone: At one end, the junction sequence differs from germline, possibly due to a read error. The chain links TRBV7-7 to TRBJ2-7; 9 nucleotides align to TRBD1. Looked up from germline, CDR1 is SSHAT and CDR2 is FNYEAQ (reference sequence). CDR3 length equals 15 residues. CDR3 sequence (DNA): TGTGCTAGCAGCTTCGGGACAGGGTCCTCCTACGAGCAGTACTTC. Translation: CASSFGTGSSYEQYF. Together with reference TRBV7-7 and TRBJ2-7, the CDR3 gives the full variable domain: GAGVSQSPRYKVTKRGQDVTLRCDPISSHATLYWYQQALGQGPEFLTYFNYEAQPDKSGLPSDRFSAERPEGSISTLTIQRTEQRDSAMYRCASSFGTGSSYEQYFGPGTRLTVT.

This rearrangement joins TRBV5-1 to TRBJ2-5; 9 bases agree with TRBD2. Germline-derived CDR1 and CDR2 are SGHRS and YFSETQ. The CDR3 sequence is 15 residues long. V lost 4 bases, J lost 4 bases, and 8 bases stayed unmatched. The CDR3 nucleotides read TGCGCCAGCAGCCGAGCGGGGGGCTCCGGAGAGACCCAGTACTTC. This translates into CASSRAGGSGETQYF.

The chain carries TRBV3-1 (or the pseudogene TRBV3-2) and TRBJ2-1; 7 nucleotides line up with TRBD2. This CDR3 comprises 14 residues. With 0 bases clipped from V and 7 bases from J, the junction kept 3 bases outside the gene matches. Germline V gene sequence: CDR1 LGHDT, CDR2 YNNKEL (reference sequence). The CDR3 DNA reads TGTGCCAGCAGCCAAGAGCGGGAGAGGAATGAGCAGTTCTTC. Translated: CASSQERERNEQFF.

This chain uses TRBV15 with TRBJ2-2; possibly TRBD1 for D (5 bases). With 2 bases removed from V and 1 base from J, the gap between germline ends came to 11 bases. The germline V gene has CDR1 LNHNV and CDR2 YYDKDF (reference sequence). The CDR3 contains 16 residues. In DNA form, the CDR3 reads TGTGCCACCAGCAGAAGAAGCAGGGAGAACACCGGGGAGCTGTTTTTT. Residues: CATSRRSRENTGELFF.